This TCR beta chain was observed in a study of T-cell reconstitution after alpha-beta-depleted transplantation in children. Regarding the study as a whole: Alpha-beta T cells about two months after transplant reportedly derived from several hundred expanded graft clones. Diversity and T-cell counts at one year after transplant derived mostly from new T cells.

Trimming at V came to 6 bases and at J to 8 bases, leaving 11 bases not matched to a gene. This CDR3 spans 14 amino acids. Preparation of the TCRbeta library used unique molecular identifiers. TCRdb processed the PCR reads anew with MiXCR; each CDR3 protein has one entry. This repertoire shows fewer than 250,000 distinct CDR3 sequences, over 15% found once; its top ten account for around 45%. Turning to this clonotype: Antigen: not known.

The chain links TRBV12-3 or TRBV12-4 to TRBJ1-2, with 8 bases matching TRBD1. The clonotype comes from a male patient between 2 and 10 years old who had a stem cell transplant for acute lymphoblastic leukemia, so the T cells may come from the graft donor. Sequenced here: PBMCs, mostly from graft donor cells, sampled 360 days after TCRalphabeta/CD19-depleted stem cell transplant. CDR3 in amino acids: CASSPHDRGGGYTF. The CDR3 bases are TGTGCCAGCAGCCCCCATGACAGGGGAGGAGGCTACACCTTC.